The entry below describes one TCR beta chain. This CDR3 has 13 residues. With 5 bases removed from V and 6 bases from J, the gap between germline ends came to 13 bases. Germline V gene lookup returns CDR1 SGHTA and CDR2 FQGTGA. The source of the sample is a study of blood T cell repertoires in COVID-19. At the level of the study: Both acute and convalescent COVID-19 samples were obtained from the United States, Italy and Spain.

TCRdb's copy holds only in-frame clones and misses some; the assay was immunoSEQ multiplex PCR. Here the sample spans some 56,000 clones, 80% being singletons. Input material: peripheral blood. The chain couples TRBV7-3 to TRBJ1-1; D is possibly TRBD1 (5 bases). This TCR came from a man in his sixties with acute or convalescent COVID-19. DNA for the CDR3: TGTGCCAGCAGCCCGCAGGGTTGGGCTGAAGCTTTCTTT. It specifies CASSPQGWAEAFF.